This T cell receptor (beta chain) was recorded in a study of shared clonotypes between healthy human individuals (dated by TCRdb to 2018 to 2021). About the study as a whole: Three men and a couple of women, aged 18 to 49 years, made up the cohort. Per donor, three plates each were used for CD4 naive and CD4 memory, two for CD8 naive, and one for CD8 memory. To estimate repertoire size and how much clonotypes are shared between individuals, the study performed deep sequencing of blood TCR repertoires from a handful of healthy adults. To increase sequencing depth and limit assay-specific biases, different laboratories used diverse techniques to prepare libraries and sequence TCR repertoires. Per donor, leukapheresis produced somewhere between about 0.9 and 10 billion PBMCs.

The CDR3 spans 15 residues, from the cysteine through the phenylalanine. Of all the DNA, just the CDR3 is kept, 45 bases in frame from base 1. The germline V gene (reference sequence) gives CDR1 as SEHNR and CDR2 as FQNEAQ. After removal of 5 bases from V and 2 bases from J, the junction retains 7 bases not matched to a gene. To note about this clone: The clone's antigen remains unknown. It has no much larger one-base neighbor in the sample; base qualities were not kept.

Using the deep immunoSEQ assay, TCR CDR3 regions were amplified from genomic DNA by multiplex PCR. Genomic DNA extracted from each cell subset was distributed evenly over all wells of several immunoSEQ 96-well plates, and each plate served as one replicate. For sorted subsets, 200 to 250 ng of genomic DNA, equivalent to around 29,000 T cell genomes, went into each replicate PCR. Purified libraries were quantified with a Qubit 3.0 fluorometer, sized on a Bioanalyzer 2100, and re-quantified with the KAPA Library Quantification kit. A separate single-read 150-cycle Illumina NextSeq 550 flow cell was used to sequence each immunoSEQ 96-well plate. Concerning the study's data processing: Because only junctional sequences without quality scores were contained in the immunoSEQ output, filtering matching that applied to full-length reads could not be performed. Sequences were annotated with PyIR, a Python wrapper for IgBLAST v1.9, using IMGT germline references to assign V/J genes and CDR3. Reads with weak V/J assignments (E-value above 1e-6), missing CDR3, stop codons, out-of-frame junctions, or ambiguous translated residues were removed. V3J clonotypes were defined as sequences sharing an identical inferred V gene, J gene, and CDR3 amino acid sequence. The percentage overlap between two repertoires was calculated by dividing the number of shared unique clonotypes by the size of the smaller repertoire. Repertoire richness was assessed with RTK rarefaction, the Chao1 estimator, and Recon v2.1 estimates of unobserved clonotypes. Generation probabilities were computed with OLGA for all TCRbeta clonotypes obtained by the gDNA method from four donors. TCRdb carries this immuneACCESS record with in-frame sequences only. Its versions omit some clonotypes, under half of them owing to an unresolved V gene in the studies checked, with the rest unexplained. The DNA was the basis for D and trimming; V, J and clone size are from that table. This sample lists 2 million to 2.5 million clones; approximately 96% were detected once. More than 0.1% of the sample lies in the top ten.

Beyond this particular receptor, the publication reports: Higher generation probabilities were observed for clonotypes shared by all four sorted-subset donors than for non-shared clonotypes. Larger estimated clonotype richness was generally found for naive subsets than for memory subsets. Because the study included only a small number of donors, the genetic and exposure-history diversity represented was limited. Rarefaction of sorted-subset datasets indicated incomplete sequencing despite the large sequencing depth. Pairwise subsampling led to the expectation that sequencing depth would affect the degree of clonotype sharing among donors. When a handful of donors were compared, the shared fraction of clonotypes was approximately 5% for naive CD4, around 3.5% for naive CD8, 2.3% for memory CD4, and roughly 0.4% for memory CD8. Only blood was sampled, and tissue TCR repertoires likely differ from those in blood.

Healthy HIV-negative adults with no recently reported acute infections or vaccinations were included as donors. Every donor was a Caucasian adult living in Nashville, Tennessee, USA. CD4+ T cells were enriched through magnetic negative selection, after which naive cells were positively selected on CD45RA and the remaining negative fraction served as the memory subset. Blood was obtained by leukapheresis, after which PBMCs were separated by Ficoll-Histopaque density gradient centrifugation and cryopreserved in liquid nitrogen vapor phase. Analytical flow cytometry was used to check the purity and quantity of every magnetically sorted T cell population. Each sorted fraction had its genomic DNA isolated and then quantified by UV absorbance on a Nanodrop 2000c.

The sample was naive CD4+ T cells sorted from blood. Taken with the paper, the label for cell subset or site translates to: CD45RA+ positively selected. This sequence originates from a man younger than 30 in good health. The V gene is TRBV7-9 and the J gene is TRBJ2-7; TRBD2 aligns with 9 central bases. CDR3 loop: CASSPSGKLTYEQYF. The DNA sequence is TGTGCCAGCAGCCCTAGCGGGAAATTAACCTACGAGCAGTACTTC. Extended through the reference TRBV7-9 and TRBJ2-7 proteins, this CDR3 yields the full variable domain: DTGVSQNPRHKITKRGQNVTFRCDPISEHNRLYWYRQTLGQGPEFLTYFQNEAQLEKSRLLSDRFSAERPKGSFSTLEIQRTEQGDSAMYLCASSPSGKLTYEQYFGPGTRLTVT.